The present entry profiles one TCR beta chain with its context. Its matching antigen is unknown. Germline-derived CDR1 and CDR2 are DFQATT and SNEGSKA (reference sequence). Trimming removed 1 base at V and 7 bases at J, with 7 bases between. The CDR3 length is 11 residues. MiXCR was run by TCRdb on the RACE reads, yielding one entry per CDR3 protein. The data hold fewer than 100,000 distinct CDR3 sequences, with 12% observed a single time. Time point here: patch test 1, 2 weeks after DPC sensitization. Described treatment: therapeutic diphenylcyclopropenone sensitization with weekly scalp DPC. Prior to application of each patch test, blood was drawn. The template was total RNA from unfractionated whole blood. The source of the sample is a study of human T cells and chemical hapten exposure. Study observations and caveats: While controls formed fewer of them, expanded TCRs formed significantly more large CDR3 similarity clusters.

This chain connects TRBV20-1 to TRBJ1-1; D remains unclear. This material consisted of whole blood, taken in connection with sensitization to the hapten diphenylcyclopropenone (DPC). The TCR sequence derives from a woman aged 55-70 years with alopecia areata. Some clones in this sample may be carry-over from other donors' samples. The DNA of the CDR3 is TGCAGTGCTAGAGTCAGTGTTGAAGCTTTCTTT. It translates to CSARVSVEAFF.